A selection of T cell receptor beta chains follows, all from one sample in a study of long-term antiretroviral therapy in people with HIV. The repertoire was sequenced with immunoSEQ multiplex PCR; TCRdb's copy has only in-frame clones and lacks some. The sample lists fewer than 30,000 clones, roughly 77% occurring once. This material consisted of unsorted PBMCs, taken 4.4 years after starting antiretroviral therapy. The origin of the receptors is a man aged 25 to 40 with HIV. CDR3s include the opening cysteine and the closing phenylalanine or tryptophan. A D gene is named only where the DNA matches it firmly. Expanded clones get a size class; other rows say once, few or many, or leave the size out.

CDR3: CASSEDPELAFF
DNA: TGCGCCAGCAGTGAGGATCCCGAGTTGGCTTTCTTT
V: TRBV10-2
J: TRBJ1-1
D: NA
length: 12
size: NA

CDR3: CASTLAEGTEQFF
DNA: TGTGCCAGCACCCTAGCGGAGGGAACTGAGCAGTTCTTC
V: TRBV9
J: TRBJ2-1
D: TRBD2
length: 13
size: NA

CDR3: CASSYRGQIYEQYF
DNA: TGTGCCAGCAGTTACCGGGGGCAGATCTACGAGCAGTACTTC
V: TRBV11-2
J: TRBJ2-7
D: NA
length: 14
size: NA

CDR3: CASGGGNWIRDGYTF
DNA: TGTGCCAGCGGAGGAGGCAACTGGATCCGGGATGGCTACACCTTC
V: TRBV25-1
J: TRBJ1-2
D: NA
length: 15
size: NA

CDR3: CASMLGGVEAFF
DNA: TGTGCCAGTATGCTGGGGGGCGTTGAAGCTTTCTTT
V: TRBV19
J: TRBJ1-1
D: NA
length: 12
size: few

CDR3: CASSPWEGYGYTF
DNA: TGTGCCAGCAGCCCCTGGGAAGGCTATGGCTACACCTTC
V: TRBV7-2
J: TRBJ1-2
D: NA
length: 13
size: NA

CDR3: CASRGLFSYNEQFF
DNA: TGTGCCAGCAGGGGGCTGTTCTCCTACAATGAGCAGTTCTTC
V: TRBV28
J: TRBJ2-1
D: NA
length: 14
size: NA

CDR3: CASSVGWQAYEQYF
DNA: TGTGCCAGCAGCGTAGGGTGGCAGGCCTACGAGCAGTACTTC
V: TRBV9
J: TRBJ2-7
D: NA
length: 14
size: NA

CDR3: CASSLQGPASGYTF
DNA: TGTGCCAGCAGTTTACAGGGGCCAGCTTCTGGCTACACCTTC
V: TRBV2
J: TRBJ1-2
D: TRBD1
length: 14
size: few

CDR3: CASSLGQFSYEQYF
DNA: TGTGCCAGCAGTTTAGGACAGTTTTCCTACGAGCAGTACTTC
V: TRBV27
J: TRBJ2-7
D: NA
length: 14
size: NA

CDR3: CASSEQGQPQHF
DNA: TGTGCCAGCAGTGAGCAGGGCCAACCCCAGCATTTT
V: TRBV2
J: TRBJ1-5
D: NA
length: 12
size: NA

CDR3: CASSMQGAPNEKLFF
DNA: TGTGCCAGCAGCATGCAGGGGGCCCCTAATGAAAAACTGTTTTTT
V: TRBV9
J: TRBJ1-4
D: TRBD1
length: 15
size: once

CDR3: CASSPGPGRYEQYF
DNA: TGTGCCAGCAGCCCGGGGCCCGGGCGATACGAGCAGTACTTC
V: TRBV5-4
J: TRBJ2-7
D: NA
length: 14
size: NA

CDR3: CASSARGGDNEQFF
DNA: TGTGCCAGCAGTGCTAGGGGAGGTGACAATGAGCAGTTCTTC
V: TRBV28
J: TRBJ2-1
D: NA
length: 14
size: NA

CDR3: CASSSAGSGYEQYF
DNA: TGTGCCAGCTCATCGGCGGGCTCCGGATACGAGCAGTACTTC
V: TRBV27
J: TRBJ2-7
D: NA
length: 14
size: NA

CDR3: CASSRTGGKTAFF
DNA: TGTGCCAGCAGTAGAACAGGGGGAAAAACGGCTTTCTTT
V: TRBV28
J: TRBJ1-1
D: TRBD1
length: 13
size: NA

CDR3: CASSAAYEQYF
DNA: TGTGCCAGCAGCGCTGCCTACGAGCAGTACTTC
V: TRBV27
J: TRBJ2-7
D: NA
length: 11
size: few

CDR3: CASSLFHRGRRNTIYF
DNA: TGTGCCAGCAGTTTATTTCACAGGGGGCGAAGAAACACCATATATTTT
V: TRBV28
J: TRBJ1-3
D: TRBD1
length: 16
size: NA

CDR3: CASSDQASSYEQYF
DNA: TGTGCCAGCAGTGACCAGGCTAGCTCCTACGAGCAGTACTTC
V: TRBV25-1
J: TRBJ2-7
D: NA
length: 14
size: NA

CDR3: CASSPTGFSGNTIYF
DNA: TGTGCCAGCAGCCCGACGGGGTTCTCTGGAAACACCATATATTTT
V: TRBV7-6
J: TRBJ1-3
D: NA
length: 15
size: NA

CDR3: CASSFETSGNEQFF
DNA: TGTGCCAGCAGCTTTGAGACTAGCGGCAATGAGCAGTTCTTC
V: TRBV7-9
J: TRBJ2-1
D: TRBD2
length: 14
size: NA

CDR3: CASLPDSWAYNEQFF
DNA: TGTGCCAGCCTTCCCGATTCCTGGGCCTACAATGAGCAGTTCTTC
V: TRBV5-8
J: TRBJ2-1
D: NA
length: 15
size: NA

CDR3: CASSFNEKLFF
DNA: TGTGCCAGCAGTTTTAATGAAAAACTGTTTTTT
V: TRBV28
J: TRBJ1-4
D: NA
length: 11
size: NA

CDR3: CASSVEGGLNYGYTF
DNA: TGTGCCAGCAGCGTAGAAGGAGGACTTAACTATGGCTACACCTTC
V: TRBV9
J: TRBJ1-2
D: NA
length: 15
size: NA

CDR3: CASGTSGGYEKLFF
DNA: TGTGCCAGCGGTACCTCAGGGGGTTATGAAAAACTGTTTTTT
V: TRBV25-1
J: TRBJ1-4
D: TRBD1
length: 14
size: NA

CDR3: CASSLAIVRTNTGELFF
DNA: TGCGCCAGCAGCTTGGCCATCGTCAGGACGAACACCGGGGAGCTGTTTTTT
V: TRBV5-1
J: TRBJ2-2
D: NA
length: 17
size: NA

CDR3: CASSASPPNEQFF
DNA: TGTGCCAGCAGCGCATCGCCCCCCAATGAGCAGTTCTTC
V: TRBV13
J: TRBJ2-1
D: NA
length: 13
size: NA

CDR3: CAISESSSEAFF
DNA: TGTGCCATCAGTGAGTCTTCCTCTGAAGCTTTCTTT
V: TRBV10-3
J: TRBJ1-1
D: NA
length: 12
size: NA

CDR3: CATALTSGDYNEQFF
DNA: TGTGCCACCGCCCTGACTAGCGGAGATTACAATGAGCAGTTCTTC
V: TRBV19
J: TRBJ2-1
D: TRBD2
length: 15
size: few

CDR3: CASSHGDRGDYGYTF
DNA: TGTGCCAGCAGCCATGGGGACAGGGGGGACTATGGCTACACCTTC
V: TRBV7-2
J: TRBJ1-2
D: TRBD1
length: 15
size: NA

CDR3: CASSSRVGLLPYEQYF
DNA: TGTGCCAGCAGCTCCCGGGTGGGACTCTTACCTTACGAGCAGTACTTC
V: TRBV7-9
J: TRBJ2-7
D: NA
length: 16
size: NA

CDR3: CASRLQLNTEAFF
DNA: TGTGCCAGCAGGTTGCAGCTAAACACTGAAGCTTTCTTT
V: TRBV5-4
J: TRBJ1-1
D: NA
length: 13
size: NA

CDR3: CACGTGLWTEAFF
DNA: TGTGCCTGCGGGACAGGGTTGTGGACTGAAGCTTTCTTT
V: TRBV19
J: TRBJ1-1
D: TRBD1
length: 13
size: NA

CDR3: CASSRQGADNSPLHF
DNA: TGTGCCAGCAGTCGACAGGGGGCAGATAATTCACCCCTCCACTTT
V: TRBV25-1
J: TRBJ1-6
D: TRBD1
length: 15
size: NA

CDR3: CASSPKSGGTEAFF
DNA: TGCGCCAGCTCCCCCAAGAGCGGCGGCACTGAAGCTTTCTTT
V: TRBV4-3
J: TRBJ1-1
D: NA
length: 14
size: NA

CDR3: CASSQDRLAPSYEQYF
DNA: TGCGCCAGCAGCCAAGATCGGCTAGCGCCCTCCTACGAGCAGTACTTC
V: TRBV4-3
J: TRBJ2-7
D: NA
length: 16
size: few

CDR3: CASSLEAADTQYF
DNA: TGTGCCAGCAGCTTAGAAGCAGCAGATACGCAGTATTTT
V: TRBV11-3
J: TRBJ2-3
D: NA
length: 13
size: NA

CDR3: CASSRTSGRSHEQFF
DNA: TGTGCCAGTAGTAGGACTAGCGGGAGGTCCCATGAGCAGTTCTTC
V: TRBV19
J: TRBJ2-1
D: TRBD2
length: 15
size: once

CDR3: CASSLEARTGVLNQPQHF
DNA: TGTGCCAGCAGCTTAGAGGCCCGGACAGGGGTGCTCAATCAGCCCCAGCATTTT
V: TRBV7-2
J: TRBJ1-5
D: TRBD1
length: 18
size: NA

CDR3: CASSEGTKREFNNEQFF
DNA: TGTGCCAGCAGCGAGGGGACTAAGCGGGAGTTCAACAATGAGCAGTTCTTC
V: TRBV9
J: TRBJ2-1
D: TRBD2
length: 17
size: NA

CDR3: CASSHIPYASGGSYEQYF
DNA: TGTGCCAGCAGCCACATCCCCTACGCTAGCGGAGGCTCCTACGAGCAGTACTTC
V: TRBV7-6
J: TRBJ2-7
D: TRBD2
length: 18
size: NA

CDR3: CATSRDHRDRAGGYTF
DNA: TGTGCCACCAGCAGAGACCACCGGGACAGGGCCGGTGGCTACACCTTC
V: TRBV15
J: TRBJ1-2
D: TRBD1
length: 16
size: NA

CDR3: CASSSPWGANYGYTF
DNA: TGTGCCAGCAGTTCTCCTTGGGGGGCCAACTATGGCTACACCTTC
V: TRBV6-5
J: TRBJ1-2
D: NA
length: 15
size: NA

CDR3: CASSDGRVIGNSPLHF
DNA: TGTGCCAGCAGCGACGGAAGGGTCATCGGTAATTCACCCCTCCACTTT
V: TRBV5-6
J: TRBJ1-6
D: NA
length: 16
size: NA

CDR3: CASSQDRASSSYEQYF
DNA: TGCGCCAGCAGCCAAGATAGGGCCTCGAGCTCCTACGAGCAGTACTTC
V: TRBV4-3
J: TRBJ2-7
D: NA
length: 16
size: NA

CDR3: CASSEGPPLRGTEAFF
DNA: TGTGCCAGCAGCGAGGGGCCCCCTCTGAGAGGGACTGAAGCTTTCTTT
V: TRBV9
J: TRBJ1-1
D: NA
length: 16
size: NA

CDR3: CASSSSTGTEDQPQHF
DNA: TGTGCCAGCAGCTCCTCGACCGGGACGGAGGATCAGCCCCAGCATTTT
V: TRBV9
J: TRBJ1-5
D: NA
length: 16
size: NA

CDR3: CASSSTGDSYEQYF
DNA: TGTGCCAGCAGCTCGACAGGGGACTCCTACGAGCAGTACTTC
V: TRBV11-2
J: TRBJ2-7
D: TRBD1
length: 14
size: NA

CDR3: CASSRTSGREQYF
DNA: TGTGCCAGCAGCCGGACTAGCGGGAGAGAGCAGTACTTC
V: TRBV7-2
J: TRBJ2-7
D: TRBD2
length: 13
size: NA

CDR3: CASSLGPGGGGYTF
DNA: TGTGCCAGCAGCTTAGGCCCGGGGGGCGGAGGCTACACCTTC
V: TRBV7-2
J: TRBJ1-2
D: NA
length: 14
size: once